Sequencing of this T cell receptor beta chain was carried out in a study of shared clonotypes between healthy human individuals. Clones were sequenced by immunoSEQ multiplex PCR, and TCRdb holds only the in-frame ones, with some missing. The sample shows about 2.1 million clones, about 93% of them seen only once. This CDR3 contains 15 residues. Germline CDR1 and CDR2: LNHDA and SQIVND (reference sequence). V gave up 5 bases and J gave up 1 base, with 15 bases separating them. Terminally differentiated effector memory CD45RA+ cells were excluded by CCR7 positive selection of CD45RO-negative cells. The rearrangement links TRBV19 to TRBJ2-7; weak D call: TRBD1 (7 bases). Sequenced material: naive CD8+ T cells from PBMCs. The receptor comes from a man between 18 and 29 years old in good health. Some clones in this sample may be carry-over from other donors' samples. This CDR3 reads CASSDSAGQSYEQYF. In DNA form, the CDR3 reads TGTGCCAGTAGTGACAGCGCGGGACAGTCCTACGAGCAGTACTTC.